The clone carrying this T cell receptor beta chain has a single count. The sample originates from a study of tumour-infiltrating T cells in Burkitt lymphoma. Study details: Overall and progression-free survival were predicted by productive clonality.

Trimming removed 4 bases at V and 0 bases at J, with 13 bases between. CDR1 and CDR2 (germline): MNHNS, SASEGT. This CDR3 contains 16 residues. Sequencing used immunoSEQ multiplex PCR; TCRdb keeps in-frame clones, though not all of them. The table has about 16,000 clones, roughly 79% seen once. Sequencing was carried out using tumor tissue. This TCR was sampled from a human donor with diffuse large B-cell lymphoma. The rearrangement links TRBV6-1 to TRBJ1-3; D may be TRBD1 (6 bases). CDR3 coding DNA: TGTGCCAGCAGTGCCGGTAAAGGGGGCTCTGGAAACACCATATATTTT. Its translation is CASSAGKGGSGNTIYF.